A single sample is the source of the 2 T cell receptor beta chains below, sequenced in a study of shared clonotypes between healthy human individuals. Sequencing was performed with immunoSEQ multiplex PCR; in TCRdb, only in-frame clones are kept and a portion is missing. The sample holds over a million clones, roughly 95% seen once. Input material: naive CD4+ T cells sorted from blood. This sample's subset: CD45RA+ positively selected. These TCRs come from a man younger than 40 in good health.

The chain links TRBV2 to TRBJ2-5; D may be TRBD2 (5 bases). The V gene lost 4 bases and the J gene lost 5 bases, with 14 bases spanning the gap. The CDR3 length is 14 residues. CDR1 and CDR2 (germline): SNHLY, FYNNEI. In DNA, the CDR3 is TGTGCCAGCAGTGGTATTAGAGGGTCGGAGACCCAGTACTTC. The encoded protein is CASSGIRGSETQYF.

V usage is TRBV19 and J usage is TRBJ1-5; unclear D gene. The CDR3 consists of 13 residues. Between the trimmed V and J ends, which lost 2 bases and 3 bases, there was a span of 5 bases. Germline CDR1 is LNHDA and CDR2 is SQIVND (reference sequence). The DNA of the CDR3 is TGTGCCAGTAGTATAACCCTCAATCAGCCCCAGCATTTT. Protein: CASSITLNQPQHF.